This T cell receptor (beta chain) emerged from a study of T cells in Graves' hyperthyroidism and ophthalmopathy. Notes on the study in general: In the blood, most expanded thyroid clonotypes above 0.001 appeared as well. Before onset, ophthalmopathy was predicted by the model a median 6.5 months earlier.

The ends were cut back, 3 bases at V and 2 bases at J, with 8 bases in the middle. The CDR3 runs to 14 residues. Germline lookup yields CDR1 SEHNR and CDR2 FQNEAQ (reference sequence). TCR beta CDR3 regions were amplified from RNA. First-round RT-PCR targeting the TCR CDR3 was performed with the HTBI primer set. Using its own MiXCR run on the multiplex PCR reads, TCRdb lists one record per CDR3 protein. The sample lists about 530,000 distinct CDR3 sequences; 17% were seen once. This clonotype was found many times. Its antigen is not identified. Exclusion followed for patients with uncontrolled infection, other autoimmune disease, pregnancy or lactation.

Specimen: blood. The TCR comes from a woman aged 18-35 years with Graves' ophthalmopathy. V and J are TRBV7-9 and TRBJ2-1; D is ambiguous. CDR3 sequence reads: CASSFQDTYNEQFF. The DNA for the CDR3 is TGTGCCAGCAGCTTTCAGGATACCTACAATGAGCAGTTCTTC.